A single sample gave rise to the 26 T cell receptor beta chains below, sequenced in a study of read filtering for tumor transcriptome and immune sequencing. Molecular barcoded adaptors covering alpha/delta and beta/gamma chains were used on 400 ng RNA. Via MiXCR, TCRdb re-called the reads, giving one row per CDR3 protein. The repertoire holds 30,000 to 35,000 distinct CDR3 sequences, approximately 17% seen once, with roughly 17% in the top ten. Sequenced material: a population of CD138-negative cells sorted from bone marrow. These receptor sequences come from a donor aged 40 or older with multiple myeloma.

This clonotype was found many times. This chain connects TRBV24-1 to TRBJ2-3; D might be TRBD1 or TRBD2, each matching 5 bases. The CDR3 contains 15 residues. The V and J ends lost 2 bases and 0 bases respectively, with 8 bases between them. Germline V gene data show CDR1 as KGHDR and CDR2 as SFDVKD. The CDR3 here is CATSDSGRSTDTQYF. CDR3 coding DNA: TGTGCCACCAGTGATTCGGGACGCAGCACAGATACGCAGTATTTT.

This clonotype has ten or more counts. This chain connects TRBV7-3 to TRBJ2-7; 10 bases are shared with TRBD1. The CDR3 runs 15 residues. CDR1 is SGHTA, CDR2 FQGTGA, per germline. Losses at the gene ends were 3 bases for V and 3 bases for J; bases not matched to a gene: 5. CDR3 in DNA: TGTGCCAGCAGCTTGACCCGGGACAGGGGCTACGAGCAGTACTTC. Translated, it gives CASSLTRDRGYEQYF.

This clonotype has at least ten counts. V is TRBV2 and J is TRBJ2-5; TRBD2 agrees at 7 bases. Per germline, CDR1 SNHLY and CDR2 FYNNEI. The CDR3 runs to 16 residues. Trimming took 1 base from V and 1 from J; bases not matched to a gene: 6. DNA for the CDR3: TGTGCCAGCAGTGAAGAGGTGCTAGCGGTCCAAGAGACCCAGTACTTC. Encoded protein: CASSEEVLAVQETQYF.

There are many counts of this clonotype. V is TRBV6-1 and J is TRBJ1-4; tentatively, D is TRBD1 (6 bases). V gave up 10 bases and J gave up 11 bases, with 23 bases separating them. Looked up from germline, CDR1 is MNHNS and CDR2 is SASEGT. The CDR3 is 14 amino acids. DNA of the CDR3: TGTGCCACTCGGTTGGCAGGGGAAACTGGGAAACTGTTTTTT. Encoded protein: CATRLAGETGKLFF.

The table lists this clonotype with many counts. CDR3 amino acids: CASSQGVGPPDTQYF. CDR3 DNA: TGTGCCAGCAGCCAAGGGGTAGGACCCCCGGATACGCAGTATTTT. V gene TRBV14 combines with J gene TRBJ2-3; D unresolved. Germline loops: CDR1 SGHDN, CDR2 FVKESK. The CDR3 runs to 15 residues. Trimming removed 1 base from V and 6 bases from J, with 14 bases in between.

This clonotype was observed many times. This rearrangement joins TRBV11-3 to TRBJ1-1; weak D call: TRBD1 (5 bases). The CDR3 spans 16 residues. Trimming took 4 bases from V and 2 from J, leaving 17 bases between them. The germline gives CDR1 SGHNT, CDR2 YENEEA. The CDR3 is CASSSLGPTINTEAFF. The CDR3 nucleotides are TGTGCCAGCAGCTCTCTGGGGCCAACAATAAACACTGAAGCTTTCTTT.

In its sample, this clonotype was seen once. This may arise from a read error, as a much more abundant clone is one base away. V gene TRBV20-1 combines with J gene TRBJ2-5; 11 bases are a match to TRBD2. The CDR3 spans 12 residues. Germline lookup yields CDR1 DFQATT and CDR2 SNEGSKA (reference sequence). CDR3 loop: CSAELAGEAQYF. The CDR3 DNA reads as TGCAGTGCGGAACTAGCGGGAGAGGCCCAGTACTTC.

At least ten counts were recorded for this clonotype. The V and J genes are TRBV12-3 or TRBV12-4 and TRBJ2-2; D unresolved. The CDR3 loop spans 12 amino acids. V lost 8 bases and J lost 1, with 5 bases in between. The CDR3 loop reads CASGRNTGELFF. Here the CDR3 DNA reads TGTGCCAGCGGGCGGAACACCGGGGAGCTGTTTTTT.

This clonotype was found many times. The rearrangement uses TRBV20-1 and TRBJ1-2; D remains ambiguous. Looked up from germline, CDR1 is DFQATT and CDR2 is SNEGSKA (reference sequence). This CDR3 contains 11 residues. V dropped 1 base and J dropped 8 bases, with 8 bases sitting between them. The CDR3 loop is CSARGQNGYTF. The CDR3 nucleotides read TGCAGTGCTAGAGGACAAAACGGCTACACCTTC.

This clonotype was found a few times. This chain connects TRBV7-2 to TRBJ2-5; TRBD2 aligns across 16 bases. Germline loops: CDR1 SGHTA, CDR2 FQGNSA. The CDR3 spans 19 residues. The trim removed 4 bases at V and 5 bases at J, leaving 13 bases unmatched. This chain's CDR3 is CASSSSMGLAGGPQETQYF. CDR3 bases: TGTGCCAGCAGCTCGTCCATGGGACTAGCGGGAGGGCCGCAGGAGACCCAGTACTTC. Full variable domain (outside the CDR3, taken from reference TRBV7-2 and TRBJ2-5): GAGVSQSPSNKVTEKGKDVELRCDPISGHTALYWYRQSLGQGLEFLIYFQGNSAPDKSGLPSDRFSAERTGGSVSTLTIQRTQQEDSAVYLCASSSSMGLAGGPQETQYFGPGTRLLVL.

About this clonotype: A much bigger clone sits one base away, suggesting this may be a read error. The conserved phenylalanine or tryptophan is not found at the CDR3 terminus, so this likely reflects a read error. The chain is built from TRBV20-1 and TRBJ1-5; the D is unclear. CDR1 DFQATT and CDR2 SNEGSKA come from the germline V gene (reference sequence). The ends were cut back, 3 bases at V and 0 bases at J, with 12 bases in the middle. The CDR3 length is 15 residues. CDR3 sequence (DNA): TGCAGTGCTAGTTCGGGTGGCTATAGCAATCAGCCCCAGCATCTT. It specifies CSASSGGYSNQPQHL.

This clonotype came up many times. This chain joins TRBV7-9 and TRBJ1-1; 7 nucleotides line up with TRBD1. The V and J ends lost 5 bases and 10 bases, in that order; junction bases with no gene match: 10. The CDR3 is 13 residues long. The germline V gene has CDR1 SEHNR and CDR2 FQNEAQ (reference sequence). The CDR3 DNA reads TGTGCCAGCAGCCCCACAGGGGCCGTCCCAGCTTTCTTT. Amino acids: CASSPTGAVPAFF.

The gene calls are TRBV5-4 and TRBJ2-5; D is possibly TRBD1 (6 bases). The CDR3 has 14 residues. Germline V gives CDR1 SGHNT, CDR2 YYREEE (reference sequence). Trimming shortened V by 4 bases and J by 0 bases, and 10 bases separated the two germline ends. The DNA for the CDR3 is TGTGCCAGCAGCCAGGGGTGGTACCAAGAGACCCAGTACTTC. Amino acids: CASSQGWYQETQYF. Full variable domain (outside the CDR3, taken from reference TRBV5-4 and TRBJ2-5): ETGVTQSPTHLIKTRGQQVTLRCSSQSGHNTVSWYQQALGQGPQFIFQYYREEENGRGNFPPRFSGLQFPNYSSELNVNALELDDSALYLCASSQGWYQETQYFGPGTRLLVL.

The V and J genes are TRBV12-3 or TRBV12-4 and TRBJ1-4; D is undetermined. V shed 3 bases and J shed 13 bases, with 12 bases lying between them. CDR3 length equals 12 residues. The CDR3 protein is CASSFAKVRLFF. The CDR3 bases are TGTGCCAGCAGTTTCGCGAAGGTTAGACTGTTTTTT.

This clonotype was seen repeatedly, ten times or more. The V and J genes are TRBV20-1 and TRBJ1-5; unclear D gene. This CDR3 has 11 amino acids. The germline gives CDR1 DFQATT, CDR2 SNEGSKA (reference sequence). V lost 5 bases and J 3 bases, leaving 5 bases between the germline ends. The CDR3 here is CSAGLNQPQHF. For the CDR3, the DNA is TGCAGTGCTGGGCTCAATCAGCCCCAGCATTTT.

The rearrangement uses TRBV20-1 and TRBJ2-1; 14 bases map to TRBD2. J gave up 10 bases and V 0 bases, and 5 bases lay outside the gene matches. Germline CDR1 is DFQATT and CDR2 is SNEGSKA (reference sequence). The CDR3 has 15 amino acids. The CDR3 reads CSAREGLAGVSEQFF. CDR3 bases: TGCAGTGCTAGAGAGGGACTAGCGGGAGTCTCGGAGCAGTTCTTC.

In its sample, this clonotype was seen many times. The chain employs TRBV20-1 and TRBJ1-4, with 9 bases identical to TRBD1. The CDR3 consists of 12 residues. Germline loops: CDR1 DFQATT, CDR2 SNEGSKA (reference sequence). DNA for the CDR3: TGCAGCCCGGGACAGGGTAATGAAAAACTGTTTTTT. Translating it yields CSPGQGNEKLFF.

This clonotype was observed many times. This chain uses TRBV12-3 or TRBV12-4 with TRBJ2-2; D ambiguous. V gave up 1 base and J gave up 1 base, with 4 bases separating them. This CDR3 has 14 amino acids. CDR3 coding DNA: TGTGCCAGCAGTTTAGGCTTGAACACCGGGGAGCTGTTTTTT. This gives the protein CASSLGLNTGELFF.

This clonotype was counted ten times or more. V is TRBV5-1 and J is TRBJ2-5; TRBD2 matches 9 bases. The CDR3 is 14 residues long. Trimming at V came to 2 bases and at J to 1 base, leaving 0 bases not matched to a gene. In germline, CDR1 is SGHRS, CDR2 YFSETQ. The CDR3, as DNA: TGCGCCAGCAGCTTTAGCGGGGGCCAAGAGACCCAGTACTTC. Protein product: CASSFSGGQETQYF.

This clonotype was observed many times. The chain couples TRBV29-1 to TRBJ2-7; 10 nucleotides match TRBD1. J lost 3 bases, V lost 6 bases, and 5 bases had no gene match. The CDR3 has 13 residues. Germline-derived CDR1 and CDR2 are SQVTM and ANQGSEA. The CDR3 region is CSVAGTGDYEQYF. As DNA, the CDR3 is TGCAGCGTCGCCGGGACAGGGGACTACGAGCAGTACTTC.

Concerning this clonotype: The germline gene is not matched at one end of the junction; a read error may be the cause. The chain links TRBV5-4 to TRBJ2-3; TRBD2 matches 9 bases. Looked up from germline, CDR1 is SGHNT and CDR2 is YYREEE (reference sequence). This CDR3 comprises 15 residues. The CDR3 here is CTSSSDAGGTDTQYF. CDR3 DNA sequence: TGTACCAGCAGCTCCGACGCGGGAGGGACAGATACGCAGTATTTT.

Concerning this clonotype: With a much larger clone just one base away, this may be a read error. This chain joins TRBV20-1 and TRBJ2-5, with D perhaps matching TRBD1 or TRBD2 (5 bases each). The CDR3 totals 13 residues. CDR1 and CDR2 from the germline V gene are DFQATT and SNEGSKA (reference sequence). This CDR3 reads CGAHGGPTKTQYF. CDR3 bases: TGCGGTGCTCATGGGGGACCTACGAAGACCCAGTACTTC.

This clonotype was picked up many times. The junction shows a germline mismatch at one end, possibly a read error. V is TRBV5-1 and J is TRBJ2-5; tentatively, D is TRBD2 (7 bases). The CDR3 contains 14 residues. From germline, CDR1 is SGHRS and CDR2 YFSETQ. The CDR3 reads CASSLGGLQETQYF. DNA for the CDR3: TGCGCCAGCAGTTTGGGGGGGCTCCAAGAGACCCAGTACTTC.

This clonotype has at least ten counts. The chain carries TRBV14 and TRBJ2-5; a weak D match, TRBD2 (6 bases). The germline V gene encodes CDR1 SGHDN and CDR2 FVKESK. The ends were cut back, 4 bases at V and 0 bases at J, with 18 bases in the middle. The CDR3 has 17 amino acids. CDR3: CASSPRGGVEYQETQYF. The CDR3 nucleotides read TGTGCCAGCAGCCCCCGGGGCGGGGTCGAGTACCAAGAGACCCAGTACTTC.

This clonotype was observed a handful of times. This rearrangement joins TRBV12-3 or TRBV12-4 to TRBJ2-7, with 11 bases identical to TRBD2. Trimming removed 3 bases from V and 2 bases from J; junction bases left unmatched: 6. The CDR3 has 16 residues. The CDR3 DNA reads as TGTGCCAGCAGTTTCGGTAGCGGGAGGGGGACCTACGAGCAGTACTTC. Translated, it gives CASSFGSGRGTYEQYF.

In the case of this clonotype: It is likely a read error: a sequence one base away is far more abundant. V usage is TRBV5-8 and J usage is TRBJ2-1, with 16 nucleotides matching TRBD2. The CDR3 totals 17 residues. From germline, CDR1 is SGHTS and CDR2 YDEGEE. CDR3 bases: TGTGCCAGCAGCTTATTTGGGACTAGCGGGAGGGCCTATGAGCTGTTCTTC. Amino acids: CASSLFGTSGRAYELFF.